This TCR beta chain originates from a study of human T cells and chemical hapten exposure. Study observations and caveats: Expanded TCRs showed more large CDR3 clusters than pre-sensitization or healthy control sets. DPC sensitization produced no change in TCRs with frequency above 1 in 1000.

Comment on this clonotype: What it binds is unknown.

Individual cDNA molecules received unique molecular identifiers in the library. TCRdb passed the RACE reads through MiXCR, listing each CDR3 protein once. The repertoire has approximately 260,000 distinct CDR3 sequences, about 7.7% of them found once; the top ten carry about 1.2%. Time point described: pre-sensitization, week 0. Treatment noted: therapeutic diphenylcyclopropenone sensitization with weekly scalp DPC. The TCR comes from a man between 18 and 35 years old with alopecia areata. Some clones in this sample may be carry-over from other donors' samples. Source: whole blood, taken in connection with sensitization to the hapten diphenylcyclopropenone (DPC).

The chain's CDR3 is CATATVDTEAFF. In DNA form, the CDR3 reads TGTGCCACCGCTACCGTCGACACTGAAGCTTTCTTT. The chain employs TRBV12-3 or TRBV12-4 and TRBJ1-1; no clear D gene. The CDR3 length is 12 residues. Trimming took off 10 bases at V and 3 bases at J, with 12 bases between the two ends.